The clone carrying this T cell receptor (beta chain) was seen ten or more times. Its antigen is not known. This sample was taken from a study of CD8 T cells in ankylosing spondylitis. V was trimmed by 1 base and J by 2 bases, leaving 3 bases between them. CDR3 length equals 13 residues. Germline CDR1 and CDR2: SGHTA and FQGNSA. TCR beta libraries were made by quantitative 5'-RACE with molecular barcodes. In TCRdb, the 5' RACE reads were re-called with MiXCR into one record per CDR3 protein. The table lists 200,000 to 250,000 distinct CDR3 sequences, about 7% of them singletons. Findings of the study overall: Previous work reported some of these motif variants in the synovial fluid and blood of reactive arthritis. Significant enrichment of disease-linked clones was reported in matched ankylosing spondylitis synovial fluid. Seemingly distinctive of ankylosing spondylitis blood was a TCR beta motif formed by eight highly homologous variants.

The rearrangement joins TRBV7-2 to TRBJ2-4; D not certain. This clonotype originated in a male donor with ankylosing spondylitis. The sequenced sample consisted of blood, either unsorted or a sorted T cell fraction (not recorded which). This CDR3 is CASSLGSKNIQYF. CDR3 in DNA: TGTGCCAGCAGCTTAGGGTCCAAAAACATTCAGTACTTC.